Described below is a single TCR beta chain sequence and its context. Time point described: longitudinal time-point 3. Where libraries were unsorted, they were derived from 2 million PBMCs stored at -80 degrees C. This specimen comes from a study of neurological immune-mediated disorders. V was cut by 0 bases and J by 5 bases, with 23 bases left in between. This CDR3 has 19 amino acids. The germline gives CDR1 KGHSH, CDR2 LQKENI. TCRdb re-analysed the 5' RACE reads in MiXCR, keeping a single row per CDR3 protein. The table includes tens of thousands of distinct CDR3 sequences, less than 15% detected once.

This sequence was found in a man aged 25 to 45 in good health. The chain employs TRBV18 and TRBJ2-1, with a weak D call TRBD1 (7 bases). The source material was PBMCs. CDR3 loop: CASSPPNQGGRGINNEQFF. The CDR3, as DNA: TGTGCCAGCTCACCACCGAATCAGGGGGGAAGAGGCATTAACAATGAGCAGTTCTTC.